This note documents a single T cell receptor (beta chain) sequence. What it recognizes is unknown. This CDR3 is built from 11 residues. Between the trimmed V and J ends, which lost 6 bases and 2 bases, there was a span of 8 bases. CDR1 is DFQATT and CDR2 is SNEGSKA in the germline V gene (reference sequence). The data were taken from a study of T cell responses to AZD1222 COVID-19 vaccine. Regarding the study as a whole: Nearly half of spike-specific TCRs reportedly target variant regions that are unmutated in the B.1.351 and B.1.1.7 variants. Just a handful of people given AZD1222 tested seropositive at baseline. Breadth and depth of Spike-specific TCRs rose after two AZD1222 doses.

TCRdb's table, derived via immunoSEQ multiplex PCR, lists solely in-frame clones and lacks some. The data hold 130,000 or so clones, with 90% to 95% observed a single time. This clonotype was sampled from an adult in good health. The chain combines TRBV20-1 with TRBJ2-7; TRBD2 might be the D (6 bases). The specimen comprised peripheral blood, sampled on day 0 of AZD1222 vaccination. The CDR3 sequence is CSAEGPYEQYF. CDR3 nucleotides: TGCAGTGCGGAGGGTCCCTACGAGCAGTACTTC.